This paragraph reports one T cell receptor beta chain. This clonotype was recorded only once. This clone's antigen is unknown. No per-base quality is available; no much larger clone lies one base away. The data derive from a study of blood T cells in healthy people across ages (dated by TCRdb to about 2015). Background on the whole study: In model experiments, roughly one uniquely barcoded TCR beta cDNA molecule per two T cells was captured by template switching. Two additional independent replicas of 1 million unique cDNA reads from the same blood draw were analyzed for two donors (one aged 18 to 29 and one aged 80 or older). Age-related changes in TCR beta repertoire diversity were measured in the study by deep sequencing normalized with unique cDNA molecular identifiers. The donors were split into four age groups: young (average 16 years), middle-aged (around 40), aged (about 62) and long-lived (82). To avoid experimental bias, donors of different ages were distributed randomly across sequencing lanes. The investigation overall reported the following: Because profiling used bulk unsorted PBMCs, naive and antigen-experienced compartments could not be compared conclusively. Because the CMV infection status of the donors was unknown, age-related changes in expanded clonotypes may potentially have been confounded. Compared with the aged group, the long-lived group had more naive CD4+ T cells, fewer expanded clones and increased TCR diversity, a pattern suggesting age selection. Estimates of total diversity based on one million sequenced T cells were regarded as lower bounds and as underestimates. As age increased, observed TCR beta diversity per million T cells dropped in a roughly linear way, and a significant reduction was already evident by age 40. The percentage of naive T cells measured by flow cytometry correlated strongly with observed TCR beta diversity.

Library method: 5' RACE. The run used an Illumina HiSeq 2500. The second PCR ran for roughly 6 to 11 cycles and used a J-beta primer mix along with a sample-barcoded 5' primer. A template-switch 5' adaptor carrying 12 random nucleotides introduced a unique molecular identifier onto each TCR beta cDNA molecule. Each sample yielded at least 3 million CDR3-containing paired-end reads. First-strand cDNA was synthesized from all RNA with the Mint cDNA synthesis kit, primed by a TRBC-specific oligonucleotide. Following uracil-DNA glycosylase treatment, a first 18-cycle PCR with universal primers M1SS and BC2_uni_R was performed on all cDNA. In the authors' own workflow: For normalization, 1 million high-quality reads were randomly selected from each sample, with every read carrying a distinct molecular identifier. Instead of being binned into consensus sequences, reads that shared molecular identifiers were thrown out. MiTCR, with a Q25 quality threshold and the strictest error-elimination algorithm, was used for CDR3 identification, clonotype clustering and error correction. A nonparametric unseen species model using Euler transformation provided a lower-bound estimate of total TCR beta diversity. The public reads were quality trimmed at Q25 with fastp and then assembled into clones with MiXCR by TCRdb, keeping productive beta chains. Records with the same CDR3 protein are collapsed into one entry carrying the most frequent genes and DNA. V and J calls and clone size were set by TCRdb, not the authors. This sample has about a million distinct CDR3 sequences in its table, and about 48% of those were observed once. 13% of the sample goes to the ten largest clones.

Systemically healthy Caucasian individuals from Russia, some 38 in total and aged about 6 to 90 years, were included as donors. Each donor gave ten milliliters of peripheral blood, collected into EDTA-treated Vacutainer tubes. Ficoll-Paque density-gradient centrifugation was used to isolate PBMCs, with at least 6 million obtained per sample. Total RNA was extracted from PBMCs with Trizol reagent, with at least 6 micrograms obtained per sample. For every donor, flow cytometry on a PBMC aliquot measured the percentage of naive CD45RAhigh/CD27high T cells. Based on the germline V gene, the CDR1 and CDR2 sequences are MNHEY and SVGAGI. Spanning cysteine to phenylalanine, the CDR3 consists of 15 amino acids. The CDR3 DNA has 45 bases and is translated from base 1.

The V and J segments used are TRBV6-5 and TRBJ2-5; the D gene remains uncertain. The J call may be faulty, since TRBJ2-7 better matches the DNA end. This TCR derives from a man aged 25 to 40 in good health. Sample: blood. The DNA sequence is TGTGCCAGCCAACCTACCCTACTTGGGGCCTACGAGCAGTACTTC. Its translation reads: CASQPTLLGAYEQYF.